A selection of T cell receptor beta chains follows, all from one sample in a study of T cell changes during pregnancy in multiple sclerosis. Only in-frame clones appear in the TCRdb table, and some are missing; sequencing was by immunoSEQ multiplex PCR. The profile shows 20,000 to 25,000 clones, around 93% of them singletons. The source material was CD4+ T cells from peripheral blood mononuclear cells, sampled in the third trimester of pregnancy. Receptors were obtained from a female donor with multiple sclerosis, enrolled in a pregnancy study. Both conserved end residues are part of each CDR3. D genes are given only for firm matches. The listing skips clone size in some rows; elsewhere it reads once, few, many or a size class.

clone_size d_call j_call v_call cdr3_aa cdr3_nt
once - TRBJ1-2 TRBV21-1 CASSRIDRGGSYGYTF TGTGCCAGCAGCAGAATTGACAGGGGCGGGAGCTATGGCTACACCTTC
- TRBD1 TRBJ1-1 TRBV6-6 CASSYSSQGASTAFF TGTGCCAGCAGTTACTCGTCCCAGGGGGCCAGTACAGCTTTCTTT
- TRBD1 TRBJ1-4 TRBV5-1 CASSRTGAEKLFF TGCGCCAGCAGCAGGACAGGGGCTGAAAAACTGTTTTTT
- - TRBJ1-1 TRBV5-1 CASSLGPGNTEAFF TGCGCCAGCAGCTTGGGCCCGGGGAACACTGAAGCTTTCTTT
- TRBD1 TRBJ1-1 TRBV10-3 CAISSVTTGMNTEAFF TGTGCCATCAGTTCAGTAACGACAGGGATGAACACTGAAGCTTTCTTT
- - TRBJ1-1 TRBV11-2 CASSPTAGNTEAFF TGTGCCAGCAGCCCCACCGCAGGGAACACTGAAGCTTTCTTT
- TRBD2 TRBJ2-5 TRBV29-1 CSVVGAGGPQETQYF TGCAGCGTTGTCGGGGCGGGGGGTCCCCAAGAGACCCAGTACTTC
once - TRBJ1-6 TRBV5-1 CASSYLRAGNNSPLHF TGCGCCAGCAGCTACCTCAGGGCCGGAAATAATTCACCCCTCCACTTT
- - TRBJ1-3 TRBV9 CASSATGNTIYF TGTGCCAGCAGCGCGACAGGAAACACCATATATTTT
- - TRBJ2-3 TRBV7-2 CASSSTTDTQYF TGTGCCAGCAGCTCAACAACAGATACGCAGTATTTT
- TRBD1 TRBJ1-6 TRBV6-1 CASSLLGGPNSPLHF TGTGCCAGCAGCCTTTTAGGGGGCCCTAATTCACCCCTCCACTTT
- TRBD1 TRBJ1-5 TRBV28 CASSLRPGQGLHQPQHF TGTGCCAGCAGTCTCCGACCGGGACAGGGGTTGCATCAGCCCCAGCATTTT
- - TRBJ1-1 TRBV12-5 CASGLDRNTEAFF TGTGCTAGTGGCCTAGACAGGAACACTGAAGCTTTCTTT
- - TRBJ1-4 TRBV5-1 CASSLSGVNEKLFF TGCGCCAGCAGCTTGTCAGGGGTTAATGAAAAACTGTTTTTT
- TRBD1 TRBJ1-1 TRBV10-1 CASSETGGAGYTEAFF TGCGCCAGCAGCGAAACAGGGGGCGCGGGATACACTGAAGCTTTCTTT
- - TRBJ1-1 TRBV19 CASSLAPGTEAFF TGTGCCAGCTCACTCGCCCCGGGCACTGAAGCTTTCTTT
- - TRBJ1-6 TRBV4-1 CASSPFALRQASSYNSPLHF TGCGCCAGCAGCCCTTTCGCTTTGAGACAGGCATCCTCCTATAATTCACCCCTCCACTTT
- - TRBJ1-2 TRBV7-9 CASSFPGGDHYGYTF TGTGCCAGCAGCTTCCCCGGCGGGGATCACTATGGCTACACCTTC
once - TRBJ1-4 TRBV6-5 CASSYSNAGGEEKLFF TGTGCCAGCAGTTACTCGAACGCGGGAGGAGAAGAAAAACTGTTTTTT
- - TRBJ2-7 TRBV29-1 CSVEGRGQVEQYF TGCAGCGTTGAAGGCCGCGGGCAGGTCGAGCAGTACTTC
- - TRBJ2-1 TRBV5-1 CASSLGLTTYNEQFF TGCGCCAGCAGCTTGGGGCTTACTACCTACAATGAGCAGTTCTTC
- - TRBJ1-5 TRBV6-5 CASSTDGGGQPQHF TGTGCCAGCAGTACGGACGGGGGAGGTCAGCCCCAGCATTTT
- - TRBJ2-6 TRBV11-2 CASSLLAHSGANVLTF TGTGCCAGCAGCCTACTTGCCCACTCTGGGGCCAACGTCCTGACTTTC
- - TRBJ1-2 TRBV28 CASSPLGSSGYTF TGTGCCAGCAGTCCTCTCGGTTCCTCCGGCTACACCTTC
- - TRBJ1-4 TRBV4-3 CASSRLGRHHEKLFF TGCGCCAGCAGTCGGCTCGGCAGACACCATGAAAAACTGTTTTTT
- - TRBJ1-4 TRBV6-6 CASSSPTAGNEKLFF TGTGCCAGCAGTTCCCCGACAGCGGGGAATGAAAAACTGTTTTTT
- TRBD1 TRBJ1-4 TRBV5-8 CASSLQGQGSEKLFF TGTGCCAGCAGCCTACAGGGACAGGGAAGCGAAAAACTGTTTTTT
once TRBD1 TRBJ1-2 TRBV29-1 CSVRTGGAKDYGYTF TGCAGCGTTCGGACAGGGGGCGCTAAGGACTATGGCTACACCTTC
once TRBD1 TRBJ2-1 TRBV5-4 CASSSGQGGRAEQFF TGTGCCAGCAGCTCTGGACAGGGTGGGCGGGCTGAGCAGTTCTTC
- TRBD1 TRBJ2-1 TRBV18 CASSPPQGGSYNEQFF TGTGCCAGCTCACCACCACAGGGGGGCTCCTACAATGAGCAGTTCTTC
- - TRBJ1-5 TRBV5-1 CASSSEPGLNQPQHF TGCGCCAGCAGCTCAGAACCGGGACTCAATCAGCCCCAGCATTTT
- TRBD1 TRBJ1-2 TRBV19 CASSSVSQGVGYGYTF TGTGCCAGTAGTAGTGTATCCCAGGGGGTCGGCTATGGCTACACCTTC
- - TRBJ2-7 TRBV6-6 CASSPGTRSYEQYF TGTGCCAGCAGTCCCGGGACACGATCCTACGAGCAGTACTTC
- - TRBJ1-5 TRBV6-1 CASSEYQGWGNQPQHF TGTGCCAGCAGTGAATATCAGGGTTGGGGCAATCAGCCCCAGCATTTT
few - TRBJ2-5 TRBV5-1 CASSLASGVQETQYF TGCGCCAGCAGCTTGGCCTCCGGGGTTCAAGAGACCCAGTACTTC
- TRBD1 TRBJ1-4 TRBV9 CASSYGQGNEKLFF TGTGCCAGCAGCTACGGACAGGGAAATGAAAAACTGTTTTTT
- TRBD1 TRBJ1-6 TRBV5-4 CASSPRGRGNSPLHF TGTGCCAGCAGCCCGAGGGGCAGGGGGAATTCACCCCTCCACTTT